The entry below gives a single T cell receptor (beta chain) sequence along with its context. Its antigen remains unidentified. Within one base of it there is no much larger clone, and no base qualities were kept. V loses 0 bases, J loses 5 bases, and the germline ends lie 21 bases apart. Counted from cysteine to phenylalanine, this CDR3 has 17 amino acids. Only the CDR3 DNA is retained, 51 bases long and in frame from the first base. The germline V gene (reference sequence) yields DFQATT for CDR1 and SNEGSKA for CDR2. The donors were 40 or so Caucasian individuals from Russia, aged roughly 6 to 100 years, who were systemically healthy. Each donor gave ten milliliters of peripheral blood, collected into EDTA-treated Vacutainer tubes. PBMCs were isolated by Ficoll-Paque density-gradient centrifugation, with at least 6 million obtained per sample. Total RNA, at least 5 micrograms per sample, was extracted from PBMCs with Trizol reagent. For every donor, an aliquot of PBMCs went through flow cytometry to measure the percentages of naive CD45RAhigh/CD27high T cells.

This sample is drawn from a study of blood T cells in healthy people across ages (dated by TCRdb to between 2014 and 2017). For the wider study: In model experiments, roughly one uniquely barcoded TCR beta cDNA molecule per two T cells was captured by template switching. The study analyzed two additional independent replicas of 1 million unique cDNA reads from the same blood draw for two donors, one aged 18 to 29 and one aged 80 or older. To avoid experimental bias, donors of different ages were randomly spread across the sequencing lanes. Using deep sequencing normalized with unique cDNA molecular identifiers, the study measured how TCR beta repertoire diversity changes with age. The donors were split into four age groups: young (average around 16 years), middle-aged (more than 35), aged (roughly 68) and long-lived (about 82). Points the paper makes about the study in general: Because profiling used bulk unsorted PBMCs, naive and antigen-experienced compartments could not be compared conclusively. Observed TCR beta diversity correlated strongly with the percentage of naive T cells measured by flow cytometry. Compared with the aged group, the long-lived group had more naive CD4+ T cells, fewer expanded clones and increased TCR diversity, a pattern suggesting age selection. Observed TCR beta diversity per million T cells fell roughly linearly with age, and a significant reduction was already apparent by age around 40. Estimates of total diversity based on one million sequenced T cells were considered lower bounds and underestimates. Because donor CMV infection status was unknown, age-related changes in expanded clonotypes were potentially confounded.

Library preparation employed 5' RACE. For sequencing, an Illumina HiSeq 2500 was employed. A second 7 to 11 cycle PCR used a sample-barcoded 5' primer and a J-beta primer mix. A unique molecular identifier was introduced onto each TCR beta cDNA molecule by a template-switch 5' adaptor carrying 12 random nucleotides. Each sample yielded at least 2.5 million CDR3-containing paired-end reads. First-strand cDNA was synthesized from all RNA with the Mint cDNA synthesis kit, primed by a TRBC-specific oligonucleotide. All cDNA was treated with uracil-DNA glycosylase and then went through a first 18-cycle PCR with the universal primers M1SS and BC2_uni_R. The original pipeline was this. Each sample was normalized by randomly selecting 1 million high-quality reads, each carrying a distinct molecular identifier. Instead of being binned into consensus sequences, reads with shared molecular identifiers were discarded. CDR3 identification, clonotype clustering and error correction used MiTCR with a Q25 quality threshold and the strictest error-elimination algorithm. A nonparametric unseen species model with Euler transformation was used to estimate a lower bound on total TCR beta diversity. TCRdb took the public reads, trimmed them with fastp at Q25, ran MiXCR for clone calling and kept in-frame beta chains. Each record represents a unique CDR3 protein, reported with the most common genes and DNA among its rows. The V and J calls shown here were made by TCRdb, not taken from the authors' results. The sample table shows about 1,500,000 distinct CDR3 sequences, and about 40% are seen once. Jointly, the top ten make up 6.5% to 10% of the sample.

The sequence is built from TRBV20-1 and TRBJ2-3; the D gene is perhaps TRBD1 or TRBD2, each of them matching over 5 bases. The sequenced material came from blood. The sequence was obtained from a woman aged 18 to 35 in good health. The CDR3 protein is CSAREGRVVPGVDTQYF. The DNA reads TGCAGTGCTAGAGAGGGGCGGGTAGTCCCTGGAGTAGATACGCAGTATTTT.